This TCR beta chain was recovered during a study of T cell changes during pregnancy in multiple sclerosis. TCRdb keeps only in-frame clones here, not all; method: immunoSEQ multiplex PCR. The data show approximately 35,000 clones, about nine tenths seen once. Germline-derived CDR1 and CDR2 are MNHEY and SMNVEV (reference sequence). The CDR3 totals 14 residues. V shed 5 bases and J 5 bases; nucleotides not matched to a gene: 6. Sequencing was performed on CD4+ T cells from peripheral blood mononuclear cells, taken in the third trimester of pregnancy. The chain employs TRBV27 and TRBJ1-2; TRBD1 matches 9 bases. The sequence came from a female donor in good health, enrolled as a control in a pregnancy study. Here the CDR3 reads CASSRGQGSYGYTF. DNA of the CDR3: TGTGCCAGCAGTCGGGGACAGGGAAGTTATGGCTACACCTTC.